These 27 T cell receptor beta chains originate from one sample sequenced in a study of technical replicates of blood from several donors. Repertoires were generated with immunoSEQ multiplex PCR, while TCRdb's copy carries only in-frame clones and drops some. The top ten clones hold about 0.39% of a sample with under 55,000 clones, 90% to 97% of them seen once. Sequencing was carried out using T cells isolated from PBMCs. The receptors come from a human donor in good health.

Written as DNA, the CDR3 is TGTGCCAGCAAACGTCAGGGGCAAGAGACCCAGTACTTC. Translation gives CASKRQGQETQYF. The V and J genes are TRBV6-5 and TRBJ2-5, with D possibly TRBD1 on 6 matching bases. Trimming stripped 7 bases from V and 2 bases from J, with 11 bases between. The CDR3 has 13 amino acids. The germline V gene has CDR1 MNHEY and CDR2 SVGAGI.

J is TRBJ1-4 and V is TRBV29-1, with 9 bases identical to TRBD1. Per the germline V gene, CDR1 is SQVTM and CDR2 is ANQGSEA. The CDR3 has 13 amino acids. After removal of 5 bases from V and 7 bases from J, the junction contained 5 bases not matched to a gene. The CDR3 region has the DNA TGCAGCGTTCGGACAGGGGAAGGTGAAAAACTGTTTTTT. Translated: CSVRTGEGEKLFF.

The chain recombines TRBV2 with TRBJ2-7; 8 bases line up with TRBD2. The junction had 10 bases not matched to a gene; V was cut back by 7 bases and J by 2 bases. CDR1 is SNHLY, CDR2 FYNNEI, per germline. This CDR3 has 15 residues. The CDR3 coding sequence is TGTGCCAGCAATCCCGTGGCGGGAGGCCCCTACGAGCAGTACTTC. Translation: CASNPVAGGPYEQYF.

This chain joins TRBV18 and TRBJ2-5; 7 positions match TRBD1. From germline, CDR1 is KGHSH and CDR2 LQKENI. Trimming took 2 bases from V and 5 from J; bases not matched to a gene: 14. The CDR3 spans 17 residues. Written as DNA, the CDR3 is TGTGCCAGCTCACCAAGCGTCGGGACAGTGGCTCGGGAGACCCAGTACTTC. As protein: CASSPSVGTVARETQYF.

V gene TRBV4-2 combines with J gene TRBJ1-5, with D possibly matching TRBD1 (6 bases). This CDR3 region has 15 residues. Trimming stripped 1 base from V and 6 bases from J, with 13 bases between. Germline V gene data show CDR1 as LGHNA and CDR2 as YNFKEQ. CDR3 amino acids: CASSQVNRVSQPQHF. CDR3 bases: TGTGCCAGCAGCCAAGTAAACAGGGTCAGTCAGCCCCAGCATTTT.

This clone was observed a single time. The chain joins TRBV27 to TRBJ2-7, with a weak D call TRBD1 (6 bases). Germline V CDR1 and CDR2: MNHEY, SMNVEV (reference sequence). The V gene lost 2 bases and the J gene lost 2 bases, with 7 bases spanning the gap. The CDR3 covers 13 residues. The CDR3 sequence is CASSLTGPYEQYF. CDR3 nucleotide sequence: TGTGCCAGCAGTTTAACAGGGCCCTACGAGCAGTACTTC.

V and J are TRBV5-4 and TRBJ2-4, with 9 bases fitting TRBD1. Trimming took 4 bases from V and 3 from J; bases not matched to a gene: 5. The CDR3 is made up of 15 amino acids. Per germline, CDR1 SGHNT and CDR2 YYREEE (reference sequence). CDR3 loop: CASSNRGPSKNIQYF. In DNA form, the CDR3 reads TGTGCCAGCAGCAACAGGGGGCCGAGCAAAAACATTCAGTACTTC.

The chain carries TRBV7-2 and TRBJ2-7; D is perhaps TRBD2 (5 bases). Germline V gene lookup returns CDR1 SGHTA and CDR2 FQGNSA. The CDR3 sequence is 17 residues long. Trimming left V 0 bases short and J 2 bases short, with 17 bases between. The CDR3 DNA reads TGTGCCAGCAGCTTAGCGCTGGGAGTAGCGTTGACCTACGAGCAGTACTTC. Protein: CASSLALGVALTYEQYF.

The rearrangement uses TRBV19 and TRBJ2-7; 9 bases align to TRBD1. J lost 5 bases, V lost 6 bases, and 8 bases had no gene match. The CDR3 consists of 14 residues. Germline V lookup: CDR1 LNHDA, CDR2 SQIVND (reference sequence). CDR3 coding DNA: TGTGCCAGTAGCCATACAGGGGGCGGTCACGAGCAGTACTTC. It codes for CASSHTGGGHEQYF.

The chain has TRBV2 and TRBJ2-7; 7 bases are shared with TRBD1. There are 16 residues in the CDR3. Per germline, CDR1 SNHLY and CDR2 FYNNEI. The trim removed 6 bases at V and 2 bases at J, leaving 13 bases unmatched. The CDR3 loop is CASSSFLGQEAYEQYF. CDR3 coding DNA: TGTGCCAGCAGCTCATTCCTTGGACAGGAGGCCTACGAGCAGTACTTC.

The V and J genes are TRBV14 and TRBJ1-5; 8 bases fit TRBD1. The junction had 9 bases not matched to a gene; V was cut back by 5 bases and J by 3 bases. CDR3 size: 16 residues. The germline gives CDR1 SGHDN, CDR2 FVKESK. This CDR3 reads CASSETRDRYNQPQHF. CDR3 nucleotides: TGTGCCAGCAGCGAGACCCGGGACAGGTACAATCAGCCCCAGCATTTT.

The chain joins TRBV6-1 to TRBJ2-1; TRBD2 agrees at 12 bases. This CDR3 has 14 amino acids. V shed 5 bases and J 9 bases; nucleotides not matched to a gene: 5. Germline loops: CDR1 MNHNS, CDR2 SASEGT. CDR3 nucleotide sequence: TGTGCCAGCAGTAAACTAGCGGGAGGTGGTGAGCAGTTCTTC. This sequence encodes CASSKLAGGGEQFF.

This clone was seen only once. The gene calls are TRBV10-3 and TRBJ2-6; a weak D match, TRBD2 (5 bases). This CDR3 has 16 amino acids. Germline-derived CDR1 and CDR2 are ENHRY and SYGVKD. The V gene lost 2 bases and the J gene lost 0 bases, with 8 bases spanning the gap. In DNA, the CDR3 is TGTGCCATCAGTGAGGCCGGGAACTCTGGGGCCAACGTCCTGACTTTC. This codes for CAISEAGNSGANVLTF.

The V gene is TRBV6-1, the J gene TRBJ2-5; D is uncertain. This CDR3 has 15 residues. Germline assignment: CDR1 MNHNS and CDR2 SASEGT. V dropped 2 bases and J dropped 5 bases, with 15 bases sitting between them. DNA for the CDR3: TGTGCCAGCAGTGAAATCGGAGTCTCTGTGGAGACCCAGTACTTC. Residues: CASSEIGVSVETQYF.

The rearrangement joins TRBV4-1 to TRBJ2-7; TRBD2 matches 9 bases. This CDR3 comprises 20 residues. The V segment lost 0 bases and the J segment 6 bases; nucleotides outside the gene matches: 21. The germline V gene has CDR1 MGHRA and CDR2 YSYEKL. CDR3 amino acids: CASSQDSVQVIAGESLEQYF. In DNA, the CDR3 is TGCGCCAGCAGCCAAGATTCCGTACAAGTTATAGCGGGAGAATCCCTCGAGCAGTACTTC.

The V and J genes are TRBV2 and TRBJ2-5; the D gene is possibly TRBD2 (6 bases). The V gene lost 0 bases and the J gene lost 7 bases, with 12 bases spanning the gap. This CDR3 has 14 residues. Germline CDR1 and CDR2: SNHLY and FYNNEI. The CDR3 region is CASSEAGGGGTQYF. CDR3 in DNA: TGTGCCAGCAGTGAAGCGGGAGGAGGAGGGACCCAGTACTTC.

The chain has TRBV25-1 and TRBJ1-2; no reliable D call. Germline values: CDR1 MGHDK, CDR2 SYGVNS. The V end was cut by 7 bases, the J end by 6 bases, with 9 bases between. The CDR3 contains 11 residues. As DNA, the CDR3 is TGTGCCAGCATGGGGAGCCATGGCTACACCTTC. Protein: CASMGSHGYTF.

J is TRBJ2-5 and V is TRBV25-1; 7 bases map to TRBD2. Losses at the gene ends were 7 bases for V and 7 bases for J; bases not matched to a gene: 9. Germline CDR1 reads MGHDK; CDR2 reads SYGVNS. The CDR3 has 13 amino acids. The CDR3 region has the DNA TGTGCCAGCACCAACCAAGCGGGAACGACCCAGTACTTC. Amino acids: CASTNQAGTTQYF.

This clone has more than one count but fewer than ten. The V and J genes are TRBV6-1 and TRBJ1-2, with D unresolved. Trimming left V 5 bases short and J 6 bases short, with 7 bases between. The CDR3 has 11 amino acids. Germline CDR1 MNHNS, CDR2 SASEGT. The CDR3 DNA follows: TGTGCCAGCAGTTGGGCGAATGGCTACACCTTC. This sequence encodes CASSWANGYTF.

This clone was observed a few times. The V call is TRBV29-1, the J call TRBJ2-3; no clear D gene. Trimming took 3 bases from V and 4 from J, leaving 8 bases between them. Germline-derived CDR1 and CDR2 are SQVTM and ANQGSEA. CDR3 length: 12 amino acids. The CDR3 sequence: CSVDSVADTQYF. Written as DNA, the CDR3 is TGCAGCGTTGACTCGGTCGCAGATACGCAGTATTTT.

Only one count was recorded for this clone. Within the sample, other DNA sequences also encode this same CDR3. The CDR3 region has the DNA TGTGCCACCAGCAGAGCTGGACAGCAAGAGACCCAGTACTTC. It yields the protein CATSRAGQQETQYF. The V call is TRBV15, the J call TRBJ2-5; D possibly corresponds to TRBD1 (6 bases). Germline CDR1 LNHNV, CDR2 YYDKDF (reference sequence). The CDR3 extends over 14 amino acids. The V gene lost 1 base and the J gene lost 2 bases, with 8 bases spanning the gap.

This chain joins TRBV5-1 and TRBJ2-3; TRBD2 matches at 13 bases. The ends lost 10 bases at V and 5 bases at J; junction bases unmatched: 7. The V gene's germline CDR1 is SGHRS and CDR2 YFSETQ. The CDR3 is 14 amino acids. The CDR3 spells CACGLAGDLDTQYF. As DNA, the CDR3 is TGCGCCTGCGGACTAGCGGGAGATCTAGATACGCAGTATTTT.

This clone was observed a single time. The chain couples TRBV18 to TRBJ2-3, with D possibly TRBD1 on 5 matching bases. Per the germline V gene, CDR1 is KGHSH and CDR2 is LQKENI. The CDR3 extends over 16 amino acids. Trimming shortened V by 0 bases and J by 0 bases, and 10 bases separated the two germline ends. In DNA, the CDR3 is TGTGCCAGCTCACCACCAAACAGGCCTAGCACAGATACGCAGTATTTT. This gives the protein CASSPPNRPSTDTQYF.

This chain links TRBV28 with TRBJ1-5, with unresolved D. Trimming took off 3 bases at V and 0 bases at J, with 12 bases between the two ends. Germline values: CDR1 MDHEN, CDR2 SYDVKM. The CDR3 length is 16 residues. The CDR3 nucleotides read TGTGCCAGCAGTTTCCGAAGAGCCCTTAGCAATCAGCCCCAGCATTTT. Its translation is CASSFRRALSNQPQHF.

The chain employs TRBV2 and TRBJ1-2; possibly TRBD1 for D (6 bases). The CDR3 has 12 residues. Looked up from germline, CDR1 is SNHLY and CDR2 is FYNNEI. With 7 bases removed from V and 7 bases from J, the gap between germline ends came to 13 bases. The CDR3, as DNA: TGTGCCAGCATCAGGGGCGGCGGTGGCTACACCTTC. Translated: CASIRGGGGYTF.

The chain carries TRBV21-1 and TRBJ1-1. TRBV21-1 is given as a pseudogene. The CDR3 is 16 amino acids. The CDR3 reads CATRPPDPRGGTEAFF. DNA of the CDR3: TGTGCCACACGTCCCCCCGACCCCCGAGGAGGGACTGAAGCTTTCTTT.

The rearrangement links TRBV13 to TRBJ1-5; D not certain. Trimming shortened V by 1 base and J by 7 bases, and 2 bases separated the two germline ends. The germline V gene has CDR1 PRHDT and CDR2 FYEKMQ (reference sequence). The CDR3 runs 11 residues. The CDR3: CASSLAQPQHF. The DNA for the CDR3 is TGTGCCAGCAGCTTAGCACAGCCCCAGCATTTT.